This TCR beta chain was recovered during a study of shared clonotypes between healthy human individuals. General study results and limits: Generally, naive subsets came out with larger estimated richness than memory subsets. Generation probability values for non-shared clonotypes were lower than those for clonotypes shared by all four donors.

As defined, naive CD8 cells were CD45RO-negative and positively selected for CCR7, with terminally differentiated effector memory CD45RA+ cells excluded. The run depth of the assay was deep. Using immunoSEQ multiplex PCR, the repertoire was profiled, and TCRdb retains in-frame clones only, with some absent. The table lists more than 600,000 clones, under 95% of them singletons. The sample holds one count of this clone. The antigen remains undetermined. The CDR3 covers 14 residues. Germline assignment: CDR1 MDHEN and CDR2 SYDVKM. V was pared by 5 bases and J by 7 bases, with 15 bases between. V is TRBV28 and J is TRBJ1-5; D not certain. Sample: naive CD8+ T cells sorted from blood. This TCR derives from a man aged 25-45 years in good health. CDR3 bases: TGTGCCAGCAGTCTACATCTCCTCGGGCAGCCCCAGCATTTT. This codes for CASSLHLLGQPQHF.